This entry describes one T cell receptor beta chain. Its cognate antigen is unknown. This sample is part of a study of shared clonotypes between healthy human individuals. The CDR3 is made up of 14 amino acids. Germline V CDR1 and CDR2: MNHNY, SVGAGI (reference sequence). Trimming took off 2 bases at V and 8 bases at J, with 15 bases between the two ends. Study-wide results and limits: Memory subsets generally showed smaller estimated richness than naive subsets did. Sharing across several donors was seen in 4.5% to 5.5% of naive CD4 clonotypes.

Using immunoSEQ multiplex PCR, the repertoire was profiled, and TCRdb retains in-frame clones only, with some absent. This repertoire shows about a million clones, 70% to 85% found once; its top ten account for about 1.5%. The receptor was derived from a man between 18 and 35 years old in good health. The V call is TRBV6-6, the J call TRBJ1-1; D is unclear. The specimen was memory CD4+ T cells sorted from blood. Subset meaning: CD45RA-negative fraction. The chain's CDR3 is CASSYDASRREAFF. In DNA form, the CDR3 reads TGTGCCAGCAGTTACGACGCCAGTCGTAGGGAAGCTTTCTTT.